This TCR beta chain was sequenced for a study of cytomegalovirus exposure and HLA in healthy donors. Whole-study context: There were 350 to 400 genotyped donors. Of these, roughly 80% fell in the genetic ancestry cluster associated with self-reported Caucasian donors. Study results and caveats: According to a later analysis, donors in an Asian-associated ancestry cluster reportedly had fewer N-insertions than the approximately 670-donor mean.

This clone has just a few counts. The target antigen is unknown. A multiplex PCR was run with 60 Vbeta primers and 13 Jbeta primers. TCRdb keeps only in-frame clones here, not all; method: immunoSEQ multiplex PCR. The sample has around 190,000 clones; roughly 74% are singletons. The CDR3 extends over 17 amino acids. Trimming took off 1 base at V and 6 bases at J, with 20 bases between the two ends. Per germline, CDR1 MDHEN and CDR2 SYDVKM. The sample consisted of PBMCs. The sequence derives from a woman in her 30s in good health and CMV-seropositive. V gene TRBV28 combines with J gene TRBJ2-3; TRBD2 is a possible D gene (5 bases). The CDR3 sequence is CASSLLSSGKARDTQYF. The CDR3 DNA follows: TGTGCCAGCAGTTTATTATCTTCCGGGAAGGCTCGGGATACGCAGTATTTT.